Each of the 5 T cell receptor beta chains below was sequenced from the same sample in a study of early T cells in non-severe SARS-CoV-2 infection. Via MiXCR, TCRdb re-called the 5' RACE reads, giving one row per CDR3 protein. Seen here are 55,000 to 65,000 distinct CDR3 sequences, roughly 16% observed once, and the top ten hold approximately 4%. Sample: whole blood, taken at baseline. The receptors derive from an adult who was a healthcare worker with PCR-confirmed SARS-CoV-2 infection or an uninfected control (not recorded which).

V gene TRBV29-1 combines with J gene TRBJ2-7; D possibly corresponds to TRBD1 (6 bases). Trimming shortened V by 2 bases and J by 3 bases, and 17 bases separated the two germline ends. The CDR3 is 15 amino acids. Looked up from germline, CDR1 is SQVTM and CDR2 is ANQGSEA. CDR3 nucleotide sequence: TGCAGCGTTGAAAGGGAAGGGGGACGGGACTACGAGCAGTACTTC. Protein: CSVEREGGRDYEQYF.

This clonotype was recorded many times. The chain employs TRBV10-3 and TRBJ1-3; D is undetermined. CDR1 ENHRY and CDR2 SYGVKD come from the germline V gene. V lost 4 bases and J 0 bases, leaving 7 bases between the germline ends. The CDR3 has 14 amino acids. CDR3 residues: CAISVGSSGNTIYF. The CDR3 bases are TGTGCCATCAGTGTCGGCAGCTCTGGAAACACCATATATTTT.

This clonotype appeared a few times. The J gene is TRBJ2-3, the V gene TRBV27; possible D gene TRBD1, 6 bases. The germline CDR1 and CDR2 sequences are MNHEY and SMNVEV (reference sequence). Trimming pared 8 bases from V and 3 bases from J, leaving 12 bases between. The CDR3 consists of 13 residues. The CDR3 DNA follows: TGTGCCAGCGCTAGAGGGGGTACAGATACGCAGTATTTT. It yields the protein CASARGGTDTQYF.

Only a few counts were recorded for this clonotype. The chain has TRBV30 and TRBJ1-1, with unresolved D. Germline V gene sequence: CDR1 GTSNPN, CDR2 SVGIG (reference sequence). The CDR3 is 13 amino acids. The V end was cut by 4 bases, the J end by 0 bases, with 9 bases between. CDR3 loop: CAWIKEVNTEAFF. DNA of the CDR3: TGTGCCTGGATTAAGGAGGTGAACACTGAAGCTTTCTTT.

This rearrangement joins TRBV27 to TRBJ2-3, with 11 positions matching TRBD2. J lost 3 bases, V lost 5 bases, and 4 bases had no gene match. The CDR3 has 15 amino acids. Germline CDR1 and CDR2: MNHEY and SMNVEV (reference sequence). The CDR3 sequence is CASSPTSGRTDTQYF. The CDR3 DNA is TGTGCCAGCAGTCCTACTAGCGGGAGAACAGATACGCAGTATTTT.